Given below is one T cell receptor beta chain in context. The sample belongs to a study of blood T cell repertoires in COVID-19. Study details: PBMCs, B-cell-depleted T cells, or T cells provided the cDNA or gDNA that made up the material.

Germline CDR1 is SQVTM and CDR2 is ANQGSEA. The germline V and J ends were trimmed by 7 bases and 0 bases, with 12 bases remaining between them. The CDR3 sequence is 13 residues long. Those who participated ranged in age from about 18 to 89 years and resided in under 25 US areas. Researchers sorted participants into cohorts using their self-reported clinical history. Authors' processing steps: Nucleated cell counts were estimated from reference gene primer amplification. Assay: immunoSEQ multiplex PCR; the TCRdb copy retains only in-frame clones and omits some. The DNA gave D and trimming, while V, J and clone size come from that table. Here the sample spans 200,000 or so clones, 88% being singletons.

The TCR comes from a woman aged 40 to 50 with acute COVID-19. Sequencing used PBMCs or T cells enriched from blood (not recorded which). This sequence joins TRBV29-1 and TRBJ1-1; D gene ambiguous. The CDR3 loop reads CSARGGLNTEAFF. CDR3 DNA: TGCAGCGCACGTGGAGGGCTGAACACTGAAGCTTTCTTT.